This TCR beta chain was identified in a study of graft-versus-host responses after intestinal transplantation (dated by TCRdb to the early 2020s). At the level of the whole study: The transplants that recipients received were multivisceral, liver-intestinal, or isolated intestinal. Donor T cell macrochimerism was defined as a peak of at least 4% donor T cells among recipient peripheral blood mononuclear cells. Bulk TCR-beta CDR3 sequencing was used to track graft-versus-host and host-versus-graft alloreactive T cell clones in the graft, circulation and bone marrow after intestinal transplantation. Anti-thymocyte globulin induction was given to all recipients, followed by maintenance tacrolimus and steroids for approximately 3 years. To identify alloreactive clones, pre-transplant mixed lymphocyte reaction products were sequenced and compared with unstimulated pre-transplant donor and recipient T cells. A cohort of approximately 23 intestinal transplant recipients, including one retransplant, was enrolled, and a few patients lacking pretransplant specimens were excluded. Samples from a few later patients were sequenced in-house on an Illumina MiSeq with MiXCR processing rather than by the commercial service.

Points the paper makes about the study in general: GvH clones turned up in recipient bone marrow, with some appearing earlier in ileal mucosa or blood, a pattern consistent with an intestinal mucosal origin. High GvH to HvG T cell clonal ratios were observed in the allografts of patients with donor T cell macrochimerism. The relatively low number and heterogeneity of intestinal transplant patients limited the conclusions. Early after transplant, peak levels of circulating GvH clones were associated with declines in HvG clones.

Receptor amplification or capture employed the immunoSEQ multiplex PCR assay. Adaptive Biotechnologies carried out high-throughput TCR-beta CDR3 sequencing of genomic DNA for most patients. Processing in the source paper ran as follows. TCR sequencing data were retrieved from Adaptive's ImmunoSEQ software for around 18 patients, whereas a few other patients were processed with MiXCR and VDJtools. CDR3 nucleotide sequences shared by donor and recipient were removed because the origin of these sequences could not be assigned. At least 2-fold expansion over unstimulated cells and a minimum CFSE-low frequency of 0.002% (template counts) or 0.001% (read counts) were required for clones to be classified as alloreactive. Mappable clones were those detected in sequenced pre-transplant spleen, lymph node, or MLR CFSE-low populations of the donor or recipient. The cumulative frequency of alloreactive clones was calculated as a percentage of all sequences, weighted by copy number. TCRdb took this table from immuneACCESS and kept in-frame rearrangements with V and J called. Such tables lack part of the clones; where checked against another copy, unresolved V genes explain under half of the gap, and the rest is unexplained. V, J and clone size derive from that table, while D and trimming were established from the DNA sequence. A total of some 96,000 clones appear in this sample, 90% of them only once. In total, the top ten clones hold about 15% of the sample.

In the first month after transplant, blood samples were collected up to 4 times, and after that at least monthly when available. In the case of this clone: No antigen is known for it. No base quality information exists; no much larger clone differs at one position.

The sequencing used PBMCs, collected 450 to 480 days after intestinal transplant. The sequence was obtained from a human patient who received an intestinal transplant, so some T cells may come from the graft donor.

CDR3 loop: CASRGVDTQYF. The DNA reads as follows: TGTGCCAGCAGGGGGGTGGATACGCAGTATTTT. The chain is assembled from TRBV2 and TRBJ2-3; the D gene is perhaps TRBD1 or TRBD2, as each covers 5 bases. Trimming takes 6 bases from V and 6 bases from J, and the germline ends sit 7 bases apart. Measured from the cysteine to the phenylalanine, the CDR3 is 11 residues long. The only DNA kept is the CDR3, 33 bases in frame from the first base. CDR1 and CDR2 are read off the germline V gene as SNHLY and FYNNEI. The reference TRBV2 and TRBJ2-3 proteins fill in what lies around the CDR3, so the full variable domain reads EPEVTQTPSHQVTQMGQEVILRCVPISNHLYFYWYRQILGQKVEFLVSFYNNEISEKSEIFDDQFSVERPDGSNFTLKIRSTKLEDSAMYFCASRGVDTQYFGPGTRLTVL.